This T cell receptor beta chain stems from a study of cytomegalovirus exposure and HLA in healthy donors. Study-wide points: The study designated 150 or so TCR beta chains cytomegalovirus-associated.

There are 14 residues in the CDR3. The germline gives CDR1 MDHEN, CDR2 SYDVKM. The V gene lost 7 bases and the J gene lost 6 bases, with 16 bases spanning the gap. The protocol was immunoSEQ multiplex PCR, while the TCRdb copy is restricted to in-frame clones and leaves out a portion. This sample has 220,000 or so clones, with around nine tenths found just once. To note about this clone: The target antigen is unknown.

The sample taken for sequencing was PBMCs. The genes are TRBV28 and TRBJ2-1; no firm D call. This TCR was sampled from a woman younger than 35 in good health and CMV-seropositive. The CDR3 region is CASMSRFNGNEQFF. The CDR3 coding sequence is TGTGCCAGCATGTCCAGATTTAATGGCAATGAGCAGTTCTTC.